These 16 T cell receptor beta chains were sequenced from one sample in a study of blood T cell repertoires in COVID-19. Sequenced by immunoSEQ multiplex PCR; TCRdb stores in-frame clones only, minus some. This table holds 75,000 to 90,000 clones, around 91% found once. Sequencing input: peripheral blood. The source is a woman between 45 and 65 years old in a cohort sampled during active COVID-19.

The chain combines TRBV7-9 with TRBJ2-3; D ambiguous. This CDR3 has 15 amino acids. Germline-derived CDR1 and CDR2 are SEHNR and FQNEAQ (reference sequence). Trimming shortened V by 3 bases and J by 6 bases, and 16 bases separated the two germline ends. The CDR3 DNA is TGTGCCAGCAGCTTGTCGTCCGGGTTCCAGGATACGCAGTATTTT. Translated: CASSLSSGFQDTQYF.

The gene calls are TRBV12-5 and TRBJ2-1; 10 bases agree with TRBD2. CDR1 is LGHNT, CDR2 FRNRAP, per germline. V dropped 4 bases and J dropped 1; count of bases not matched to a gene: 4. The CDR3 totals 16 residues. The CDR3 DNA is TGTGCTAGTGGTTCTGGACTAGCGGATTCCTACAATGAGCAGTTCTTC. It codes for CASGSGLADSYNEQFF.

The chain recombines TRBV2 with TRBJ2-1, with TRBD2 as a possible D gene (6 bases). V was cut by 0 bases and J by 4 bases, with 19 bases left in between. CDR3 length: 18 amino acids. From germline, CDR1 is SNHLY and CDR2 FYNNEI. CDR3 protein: CASSEAIRERPPYNEQFF. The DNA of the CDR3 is TGTGCCAGCAGTGAAGCGATACGGGAGCGACCACCTTACAATGAGCAGTTCTTC.

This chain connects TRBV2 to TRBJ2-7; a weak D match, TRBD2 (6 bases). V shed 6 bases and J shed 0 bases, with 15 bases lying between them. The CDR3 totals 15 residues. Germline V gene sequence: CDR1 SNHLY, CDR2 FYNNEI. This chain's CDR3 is CASSYQGLSSYEQYF. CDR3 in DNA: TGTGCCAGCAGCTACCAGGGACTGAGCTCCTACGAGCAGTACTTC.

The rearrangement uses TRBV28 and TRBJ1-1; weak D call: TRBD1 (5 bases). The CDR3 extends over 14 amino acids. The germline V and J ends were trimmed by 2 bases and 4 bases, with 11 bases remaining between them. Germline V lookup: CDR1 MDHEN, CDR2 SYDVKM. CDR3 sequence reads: CASSLQGPPTEAFF. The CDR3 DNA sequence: TGTGCCAGCAGTTTACAGGGCCCCCCCACTGAAGCTTTCTTT.

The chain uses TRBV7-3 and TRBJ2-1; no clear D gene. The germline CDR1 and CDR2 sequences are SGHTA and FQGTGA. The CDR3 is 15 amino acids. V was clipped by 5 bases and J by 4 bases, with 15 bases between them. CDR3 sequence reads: CASSNDSSEYNEQFF. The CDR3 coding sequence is TGTGCCAGCAGCAACGATAGTTCTGAATACAATGAGCAGTTCTTC.

In nucleotides, the CDR3 is TGTGCCAGCAGTGCCTCAGGGGCTGAAGCTTTCTTT. Translated: CASSASGAEAFF. The V and J genes are TRBV12-3 or TRBV12-4 and TRBJ1-1; TRBD1 is a possible D gene (6 bases). Between the trimmed V and J ends, which lost 5 bases and 6 bases, there was a span of 10 bases. This CDR3 spans 12 amino acids.

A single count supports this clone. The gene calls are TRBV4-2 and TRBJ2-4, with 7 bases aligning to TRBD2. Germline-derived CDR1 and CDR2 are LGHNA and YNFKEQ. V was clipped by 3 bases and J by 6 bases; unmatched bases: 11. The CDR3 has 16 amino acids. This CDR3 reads CASSQAGDSRGNIQYF. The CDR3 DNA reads TGTGCCAGCAGCCAGGCGGGAGACTCCCGGGGAAACATTCAGTACTTC.

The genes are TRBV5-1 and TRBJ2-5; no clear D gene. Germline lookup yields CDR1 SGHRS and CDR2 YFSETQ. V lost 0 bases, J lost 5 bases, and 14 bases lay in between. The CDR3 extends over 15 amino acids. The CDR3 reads CASSLVVGASETQYF. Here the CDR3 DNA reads TGCGCCAGCAGCTTGGTCGTCGGAGCTTCGGAGACCCAGTACTTC.

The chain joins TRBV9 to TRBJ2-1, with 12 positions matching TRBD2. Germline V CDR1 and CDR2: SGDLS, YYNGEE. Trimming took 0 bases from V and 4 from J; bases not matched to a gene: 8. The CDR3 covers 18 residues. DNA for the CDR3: TGTGCCAGCAGCGTAGACCCCAAGACTAGCGGGGGTTACAATGAGCAGTTCTTC. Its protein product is CASSVDPKTSGGYNEQFF.

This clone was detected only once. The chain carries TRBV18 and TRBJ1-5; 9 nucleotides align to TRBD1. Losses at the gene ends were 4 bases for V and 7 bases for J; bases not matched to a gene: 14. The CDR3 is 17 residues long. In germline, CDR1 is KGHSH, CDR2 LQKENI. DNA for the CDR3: TGTGCCAGCTCACGGAGCCACATGACAGGGGGTGGGCAGCCCCAGCATTTT. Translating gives CASSRSHMTGGGQPQHF.

CDR3 DNA sequence: TGCGCCAGCAGCTTGTCAGGGGCGCGGGAGACCCAGTACTTC. Translation gives CASSLSGARETQYF. The rearrangement uses TRBV5-1 and TRBJ2-5, with a tentative D call TRBD1 (6 bases). Germline V lookup: CDR1 SGHRS, CDR2 YFSETQ. The V gene lost 1 base and the J gene lost 5 bases, with 12 bases spanning the gap. The CDR3 totals 14 residues.

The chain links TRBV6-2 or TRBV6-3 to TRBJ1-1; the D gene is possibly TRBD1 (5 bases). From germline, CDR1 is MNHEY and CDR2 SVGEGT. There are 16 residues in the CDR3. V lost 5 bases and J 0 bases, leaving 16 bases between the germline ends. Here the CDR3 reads CASSPRVRVMNTEAFF. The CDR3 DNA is TGTGCCAGCAGTCCCAGGGTCCGGGTCATGAACACTGAAGCTTTCTTT.

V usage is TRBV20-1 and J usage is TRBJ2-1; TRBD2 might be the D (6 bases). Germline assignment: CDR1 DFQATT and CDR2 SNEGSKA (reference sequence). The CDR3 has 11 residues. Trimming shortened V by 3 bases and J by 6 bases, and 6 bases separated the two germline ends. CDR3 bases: TGCAGTGCTAGGGGGGGCAATGAGCAGTTCTTC. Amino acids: CSARGGNEQFF.

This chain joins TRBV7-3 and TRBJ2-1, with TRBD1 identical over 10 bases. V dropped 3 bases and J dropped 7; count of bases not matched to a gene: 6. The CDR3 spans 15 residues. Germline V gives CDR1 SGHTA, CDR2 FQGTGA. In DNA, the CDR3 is TGTGCCAGCAGCTTCCGTGGGACAGGGGCTAATGAGCAGTTCTTC. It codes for CASSFRGTGANEQFF.

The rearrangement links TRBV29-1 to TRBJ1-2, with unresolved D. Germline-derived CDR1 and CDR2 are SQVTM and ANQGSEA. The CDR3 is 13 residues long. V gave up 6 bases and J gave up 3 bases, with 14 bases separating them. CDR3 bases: TGCAGCGTCGCACCGACTTTTTACTATGGCTACACCTTC. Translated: CSVAPTFYYGYTF.